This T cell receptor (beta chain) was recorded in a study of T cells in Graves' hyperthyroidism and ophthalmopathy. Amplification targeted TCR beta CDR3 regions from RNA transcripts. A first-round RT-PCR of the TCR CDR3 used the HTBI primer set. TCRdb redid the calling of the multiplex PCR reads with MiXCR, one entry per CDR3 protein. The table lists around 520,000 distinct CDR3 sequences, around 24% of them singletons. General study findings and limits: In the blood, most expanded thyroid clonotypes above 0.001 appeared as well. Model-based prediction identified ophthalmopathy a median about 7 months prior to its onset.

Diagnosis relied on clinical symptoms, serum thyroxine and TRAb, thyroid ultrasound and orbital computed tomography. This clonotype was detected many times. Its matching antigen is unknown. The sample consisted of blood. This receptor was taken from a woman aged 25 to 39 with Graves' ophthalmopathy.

CDR3 DNA: TGTGCCAGCAGTTTCGGCCGGGGAGTTAATCAGCCCCAGCATTTT. Translated, it gives CASSFGRGVNQPQHF. The chain has TRBV6-5 and TRBJ1-5, with no clear D. The CDR3 length is 15 residues. CDR1 and CDR2 (germline): MNHEY, SVGAGI. V gave up 4 bases and J gave up 4 bases, with 14 bases separating them.